These T cell receptor beta chains were read from a single sample in a study of T cell responses to AZD1222 COVID-19 vaccine. Profiling relied on immunoSEQ multiplex PCR, and the TCRdb table lists in-frame clones only, not all of them. The sample contains about 150,000 clones, approximately 85% of which appear only once. The input for sequencing was peripheral blood, taken on day 0 of AZD1222 vaccination. The receptors shown here come from an adult in good health. Both conserved end residues are trimmed from each CDR3. Fields, in order: CDR3 protein, V gene, CDR3 length, clone size. Clone sizes are given selectively: once, few, many, or a class where the clone is expanded.

cdr3_aa: ASSPGRLEANTGELF
v_call: TRBV4-1
cdr3_length: 15
clone_size: NA

cdr3_aa: ASISATRVTTEAF
v_call: TRBV28
cdr3_length: 13
clone_size: NA

cdr3_aa: AWRVLTGATEAF
v_call: TRBV30
cdr3_length: 12
clone_size: NA

cdr3_aa: AWSTEWVLETQY
v_call: TRBV30
cdr3_length: 12
clone_size: NA

cdr3_aa: ASSYSRSEQY
v_call: TRBV6-6
cdr3_length: 10
clone_size: NA

cdr3_aa: ASSYLRATEAF
v_call: TRBV6-5
cdr3_length: 11
clone_size: NA

cdr3_aa: ASSEDRNYGYT
v_call: TRBV10-1
cdr3_length: 11
clone_size: NA

cdr3_aa: ATRSGTSAFNEQF
v_call: TRBV24-1
cdr3_length: 13
clone_size: few

cdr3_aa: ASGRTGLVV
v_call: TRBV28
cdr3_length: 9
clone_size: few

cdr3_aa: ASSDEADGNEQF
v_call: TRBV2
cdr3_length: 12
clone_size: NA

cdr3_aa: ASSQDRAGGYNEQF
v_call: TRBV3-1/TRBV3-2
cdr3_length: 14
clone_size: NA

cdr3_aa: ATRDGGSGNTIY
v_call: TRBV7-2
cdr3_length: 12
clone_size: few

cdr3_aa: ASSQGGQGKTNQPQH
v_call: TRBV4-1
cdr3_length: 15
clone_size: NA

cdr3_aa: ASSIKGGNGSPLH
v_call: TRBV19
cdr3_length: 13
clone_size: NA

cdr3_aa: ASSQGGRAYGYT
v_call: TRBV4-1
cdr3_length: 12
clone_size: once

cdr3_aa: AISGGAADTQY
v_call: TRBV10-3
cdr3_length: 11
clone_size: NA

cdr3_aa: ASSFGEQF
v_call: TRBV28
cdr3_length: 8
clone_size: NA

cdr3_aa: ASNKAGASGNEQF
v_call: TRBV7-8
cdr3_length: 13
clone_size: NA

cdr3_aa: ASSIASPYNEQF
v_call: TRBV27
cdr3_length: 12
clone_size: NA

cdr3_aa: ASSQRRQETQY
v_call: TRBV6-5
cdr3_length: 11
clone_size: once

cdr3_aa: ASSTTGQGGGYT
v_call: TRBV21-1
cdr3_length: 12
clone_size: NA

cdr3_aa: ASSQDPTSGGYNEQF
v_call: TRBV3-1/TRBV3-2
cdr3_length: 15
clone_size: NA

cdr3_aa: ASSVRDRNSYEQY
v_call: TRBV11-3
cdr3_length: 13
clone_size: few

cdr3_aa: SVVGTGVMNTEAF
v_call: TRBV29-1
cdr3_length: 13
clone_size: NA

cdr3_aa: ASSETGRQPQH
v_call: TRBV10-1
cdr3_length: 11
clone_size: NA

cdr3_aa: ASSIVGTFENEQF
v_call: TRBV19
cdr3_length: 13
clone_size: NA

cdr3_aa: AWSVRRSSYNSPLH
v_call: TRBV30
cdr3_length: 14
clone_size: NA

cdr3_aa: ASGKTGPGQETQY
v_call: TRBV5-4
cdr3_length: 13
clone_size: once